The 17 T cell receptor beta chains below come from one sample, sequenced in a study of T cells in localized non-small cell lung cancer. The method was immunoSEQ multiplex PCR; TCRdb's version includes in-frame clones alone and lacks a portion of them. This sample has 2,600 or so clones, with 38% found just once. The input for sequencing was normal lung tissue next to the tumor, taken before any cancer treatment. The receptors were sampled from a man aged 40 to 70 with stage II lung adenocarcinoma.

This rearrangement joins TRBV29-1 to TRBJ2-2, with 9 bases lining up with TRBD1. The trim removed 3 bases at V and 2 bases at J, leaving 4 bases unmatched. Germline CDR1 SQVTM, CDR2 ANQGSEA. The CDR3 extends over 15 amino acids. CDR3 DNA sequence: TGCAGCGTTGACGCGGGACAGGGAAACACCGGGGAGCTGTTTTTT. Translating gives CSVDAGQGNTGELFF.

This chain uses TRBV5-1 with TRBJ2-2, with 10 bases fitting TRBD1. The germline V gene encodes CDR1 SGHRS and CDR2 YFSETQ. CDR3 length: 15 residues. Trimming at V came to 4 bases and at J to 5 bases, leaving 5 bases not matched to a gene. The CDR3 DNA reads TGCGCCAGCAGCCCCGGGACAGGGGAGACCGGGGAGCTGTTTTTT. It translates to CASSPGTGETGELFF.

This clone appeared a few times. The genes are TRBV6-8 and TRBJ1-1; 8 bases match TRBD1. The CDR3 consists of 15 residues. CDR1 MNHGY and CDR2 SAAAGT come from the germline V gene. The V segment lost 6 bases and the J segment 1 base; nucleotides outside the gene matches: 7. CDR3 residues: CASRHRGERNTEAFF. DNA of the CDR3: TGTGCCAGCAGACACAGGGGGGAGAGGAACACTGAAGCTTTCTTT.

The rearrangement joins TRBV28 to TRBJ2-7; 8 nucleotides line up with TRBD1. The CDR3 covers 15 residues. The V gene end was trimmed by 6 bases and the J gene end by 0 bases; junction bases not matched to a gene: 7. Germline V gene lookup returns CDR1 MDHEN and CDR2 SYDVKM. CDR3 coding DNA: TGTGCCAGCAGACAACGGACAGGGTCCTCCTACGAGCAGTACTTC. The encoded protein is CASRQRTGSSYEQYF.

This chain links TRBV19 with TRBJ1-5, with D perhaps matching TRBD1 (6 bases). Germline assignment: CDR1 LNHDA and CDR2 SQIVND (reference sequence). Trimming cost V 9 bases and J 6 bases, with 18 bases left between them. This CDR3 has 14 residues. CDR3 sequence: CASLPQGVLQPQHF. CDR3 in DNA: TGTGCCAGCCTTCCACAGGGTGTCCTTCAGCCCCAGCATTTT.

Concerning this clone itself: The DNA has a base that is unclear or was not read; X is used for its residue. This chain connects TRBV19 to TRBJ1-5; D is possibly TRBD1 (5 bases). Trimming took off 6 bases at V and 3 bases at J, with 12 bases between the two ends. CDR1 LNHDA and CDR2 SQIVND come from the germline V gene (reference sequence). This CDR3 has 14 amino acids. CDR3: CASRTANXNQPQHF. DNA for the CDR3: TGTGCCAGTAGGACAGCAAATARCAATCAGCCCCAGCATTTT.

This clone was observed a handful of times. The chain joins TRBV7-6 to TRBJ2-1, with 14 bases lining up with TRBD2. This CDR3 has 17 residues. Per the germline V gene, CDR1 is SGHVS and CDR2 is FNYEAQ. V lost 4 bases, J lost 6 bases, and 8 bases stayed unmatched. The CDR3 spells CASSSRKGLAGVNEQFF. CDR3 coding DNA: TGTGCCAGCAGCTCTAGAAAGGGACTAGCGGGGGTCAATGAGCAGTTCTTC.

The J gene is TRBJ1-2, the V gene TRBV19, with no clear D. V dropped 1 base and J dropped 7 bases, with 4 bases sitting between them. Germline CDR1 and CDR2: LNHDA and SQIVND (reference sequence). The CDR3 contains 11 residues. In nucleotides, the CDR3 is TGTGCCAGTAGTATAGGGGTTGGCTACACCTTC. It specifies CASSIGVGYTF. Supplemented by reference TRBV19 and TRBJ1-2, the full variable domain reads DGGITQSPKYLFRKEGQNVTLSCEQNLNHDAMYWYRQDPGQGLRLIYYSQIVNDFQKGDIAEGYSVSREKKESFPLTVTSAQKNPTAFYLCASSIGVGYTFGSGTRLTVV.

The chain employs TRBV30 and TRBJ1-1; 7 nucleotides align to TRBD1. This CDR3 has 11 amino acids. Germline V lookup: CDR1 GTSNPN, CDR2 SVGIG (reference sequence). The V segment lost 3 bases and the J segment 7 bases; nucleotides outside the gene matches: 2. The CDR3 protein is CAWRRTGEAFF. DNA for the CDR3: TGTGCCTGGAGAAGGACAGGTGAAGCTTTCTTT.

The gene calls are TRBV30 and TRBJ1-1; D is unresolved. With 0 bases removed from V and 3 bases from J, the gap between germline ends came to 11 bases. This CDR3 spans 14 amino acids. Germline loops: CDR1 GTSNPN, CDR2 SVGIG (reference sequence). The DNA of the CDR3 is TGTGCCTGGAGTGTACATACGCAGCACACTGAAGCTTTCTTT. Protein product: CAWSVHTQHTEAFF.

This clone has only a few counts. This rearrangement joins TRBV9 to TRBJ2-5; D remains ambiguous. The CDR3 is 15 residues long. The V gene lost 0 bases and the J gene lost 1 base, with 10 bases spanning the gap. Germline-derived CDR1 and CDR2 are SGDLS and YYNGEE. The CDR3 bases are TGTGCCAGCAGCGTAGAGCCTGGGTTCCAAGAGACCCAGTACTTC. Protein sequence: CASSVEPGFQETQYF.

This clone is classed as medium-sized (0.01 to 0.1%). The chain joins TRBV11-3 to TRBJ2-1, with 7 bases aligning to TRBD2. From germline, CDR1 is SGHNT and CDR2 YENEEA. Trimming at V came to 3 bases and at J to 8 bases, leaving 7 bases not matched to a gene. The length of the CDR3 is 14 residues. Written as DNA, the CDR3 is TGTGCCAGCAGCTTCGGGACTACCTCGGATGAGCAGTTCTTC. It yields the protein CASSFGTTSDEQFF.

The chain couples TRBV6-8 to TRBJ2-1; D might be TRBD2 (5 bases). The CDR3 covers 13 residues. CDR1 and CDR2 (germline): MNHGY, SAAAGT. Trimming took 4 bases from V and 9 from J, leaving 13 bases between them. The CDR3 DNA reads TGTGCCAGCAGTTCTACTAGAGTTATTGAGCAGTTCTTC. Protein: CASSSTRVIEQFF.

Sample share makes this clone large (0.1 to 1%). The chain links TRBV11-3 to TRBJ2-2; unclear D gene. CDR1 and CDR2 from the germline V gene are SGHNT and YENEEA. Trimming left V 5 bases short and J 1 base short, with 11 bases between. This CDR3 is 15 amino acids long. CDR3 residues: CASSLTKQNTGELFF. For the CDR3, the DNA is TGTGCCAGCAGCCTGACAAAGCAGAACACCGGGGAGCTGTTTTTT.

The V call is TRBV15, the J call TRBJ1-6; TRBD1 might be the D (6 bases). This CDR3 spans 15 amino acids. The ends were cut back, 0 bases at V and 10 bases at J, with 13 bases in the middle. Per the germline V gene, CDR1 is LNHNV and CDR2 is YYDKDF (reference sequence). The CDR3 DNA follows: TGTGCCACCAGCAGAGACAGGGGTTATGGATCACCCCTCCACTTT. This sequence encodes CATSRDRGYGSPLHF.

This clone was picked up a small number of times. The gene calls are TRBV19 and TRBJ2-1; D may correspond to TRBD1 or TRBD2 (5 bases each). V lost 0 bases and J lost 7, with 19 bases in between. CDR3 length: 17 residues. In germline, CDR1 is LNHDA, CDR2 SQIVND (reference sequence). The chain's CDR3 is CASSIDRMRDGDNEQFF. CDR3 DNA sequence: TGTGCCAGTAGTATAGATCGTATGAGGGACGGAGATAATGAGCAGTTCTTC.

This chain uses TRBV28 with TRBJ1-4; D ambiguous. V was trimmed by 3 bases and J by 4 bases, leaving 15 bases between them. CDR1 is MDHEN, CDR2 SYDVKM, per germline. CDR3 length: 16 residues. DNA of the CDR3: TGTGCCAGCAGTTTGGCCCGGACTGAGATTAATGAAAAACTGTTTTTT. Translated: CASSLARTEINEKLFF.